These 13 T cell receptor beta chains were all obtained from the same sample, sequenced in a study of CD8 T cells in ankylosing spondylitis. General study results and limits: For ankylosing spondylitis blood, a TCR beta motif of 7 or 8 highly homologous variants appeared characteristic.

Their cognate antigens are unknown. TCRdb independently ran MiXCR on the 5' RACE reads; one entry per CDR3 protein. The sample has approximately 440,000 distinct CDR3 sequences, about 15% seen once. Sequenced material: blood, either unsorted or a sorted T cell fraction (not recorded which). These receptors all stem from a male donor with ankylosing spondylitis.

This clonotype was detected only a few times. This chain connects TRBV7-3 to TRBJ2-1; TRBD1 agrees at 8 bases. There are 16 residues in the CDR3. Germline V lookup: CDR1 SGHTA, CDR2 FQGTGA. After removal of 5 bases from V and 4 bases from J, the junction contained 10 bases not matched to a gene. The DNA of the CDR3 is TGTGCCAGCAGCCCGAACCCGGGACAGGATTACAATGAGCAGTTCTTC. It is translated as CASSPNPGQDYNEQFF.

This clonotype was counted only a few times. The chain employs TRBV20-1 and TRBJ2-7; D unclear. Trimming cost V 0 bases and J 7 bases, with 22 bases left between them. Germline lookup yields CDR1 DFQATT and CDR2 SNEGSKA (reference sequence). The CDR3 is made up of 16 amino acids. CDR3 loop: CSARDRRASPAREQYF. The CDR3 DNA sequence: TGCAGTGCTAGAGATAGGAGAGCATCCCCCGCGAGGGAGCAGTACTTC.

The chain recombines TRBV5-1 with TRBJ2-2; D not resolved. The V gene lost 3 bases and the J gene lost 6 bases, with 9 bases spanning the gap. This CDR3 spans 13 amino acids. From germline, CDR1 is SGHRS and CDR2 YFSETQ. The CDR3 is CASSSPASGELFF. CDR3 bases: TGCGCCAGCAGCTCCCCAGCCTCCGGGGAGCTGTTTTTT.

This clonotype came up a few times. The rearrangement links TRBV12-3 or TRBV12-4 to TRBJ2-5; D might be TRBD1 or TRBD2, each matching 6 bases. The CDR3 has 15 amino acids. V was pared by 3 bases and J by 1 base, with 12 bases between. Written as DNA, the CDR3 is TGTGCCAGCAGTTTTTTTGGGGGGCGCCAAGAGACCCAGTACTTC. Translation: CASSFFGGRQETQYF.

In its sample, this clonotype was seen a few times. The chain recombines TRBV5-1 with TRBJ2-3, with D possibly being TRBD2 (5 bases). The V gene's germline CDR1 is SGHRS and CDR2 YFSETQ. The CDR3 is 13 amino acids. Between the trimmed V and J ends, which lost 4 bases and 5 bases, there was a span of 11 bases. The CDR3 loop is CASSHTTIDTQYF. The CDR3 DNA reads as TGCGCCAGCAGCCACACGACTATAGATACGCAGTATTTT.

This rearrangement joins TRBV4-1 to TRBJ2-3; 7 nucleotides match TRBD2. Unmatched junction bases numbered 4, after V lost 0 bases and J lost 4 bases. Per the germline V gene, CDR1 is MGHRA and CDR2 is YSYEKL. CDR3 size: 15 residues. CDR3: CASSQDGAGPDTQYF. For the CDR3, the DNA is TGCGCCAGCAGCCAAGATGGAGCGGGACCAGATACGCAGTATTTT.

This clonotype turned up a few times. This chain connects TRBV5-6 to TRBJ2-5; 8 positions match TRBD1. In germline, CDR1 is SGHDT, CDR2 YYEEEE. CDR3 length: 16 residues. V trimming: 0 bases; J trimming: 5 bases; junction bases outside the gene matches: 9. The DNA of the CDR3 is TGTGCCAGCAGCTTGGTAAAGGACAGGGTGGAGGAGACCCAGTACTTC. Its translation is CASSLVKDRVEETQYF.

The chain is built from TRBV6-1 and TRBJ2-5; 7 bases agree with TRBD2. Trimming at V came to 7 bases and at J to 2 bases, leaving 16 bases not matched to a gene. The CDR3 totals 17 residues. Per the germline V gene, CDR1 is MNHNS and CDR2 is SASEGT. Here the CDR3 reads CASTLSRGGGKQETQYF. CDR3 nucleotide sequence: TGTGCCAGCACCTTATCGCGTGGGGGGGGAAAGCAAGAGACCCAGTACTTC.

The chain employs TRBV4-1 and TRBJ1-6; D gene ambiguous. V gave up 1 base and J gave up 7 bases, with 8 bases separating them. This CDR3 has 14 amino acids. The germline gives CDR1 MGHRA, CDR2 YSYEKL. The CDR3 nucleotides are TGCGCCAGCAGCCAAGCAAGTGGGAATTCACCCCTCCACTTT. This codes for CASSQASGNSPLHF.

This clonotype was seen many times. The chain joins TRBV12-3 or TRBV12-4 to TRBJ2-7; 9 bases agree with TRBD1. J lost 5 bases, V lost 4 bases, and 9 bases had no gene match. The CDR3 sequence is 15 residues long. CDR3 amino acids: CASSSGQGPGDEQYF. The CDR3 region has the DNA TGTGCCAGCAGTTCGGGACAGGGTCCAGGAGACGAGCAGTACTTC.

The chain joins TRBV7-2 to TRBJ1-1; D possibly corresponds to TRBD1 (6 bases). Germline CDR1 SGHTA, CDR2 FQGNSA. This CDR3 comprises 13 residues. Trimming removed 7 bases from V and 5 bases from J, with 14 bases in between. CDR3 DNA sequence: TGTGCCAGCAACTATCCGAGGGGGACTGAAGCTTTCTTT. Encoded protein: CASNYPRGTEAFF. Using reference TRBV7-2 and TRBJ1-1 for the parts outside the CDR3, the full variable domain is GAGVSQSPSNKVTEKGKDVELRCDPISGHTALYWYRQSLGQGLEFLIYFQGNSAPDKSGLPSDRFSAERTGGSVSTLTIQRTQQEDSAVYLCASNYPRGTEAFFGQGTRLTVV.

J is TRBJ2-1 and V is TRBV3-1; D is perhaps TRBD2 (5 bases). The CDR3 runs 15 residues. Trimming took 1 base from V and 4 from J, leaving 11 bases between them. Germline V gene data show CDR1 as LGHDT and CDR2 as YNNKEL (reference sequence). CDR3 coding DNA: TGTGCCAGCAGCCAAGTAAACGGGGAATACAATGAGCAGTTCTTC. Amino acids: CASSQVNGEYNEQFF.

Many counts were recorded for this clonotype. The chain uses TRBV12-3 or TRBV12-4 and TRBJ2-1, with D uncertain. V gave up 7 bases and J gave up 9 bases, with 7 bases separating them. CDR3 length equals 10 residues. CDR3 DNA sequence: TGTGCCAGCACGGGTGTTGAGCAGTTCTTC. Translating it yields CASTGVEQFF.